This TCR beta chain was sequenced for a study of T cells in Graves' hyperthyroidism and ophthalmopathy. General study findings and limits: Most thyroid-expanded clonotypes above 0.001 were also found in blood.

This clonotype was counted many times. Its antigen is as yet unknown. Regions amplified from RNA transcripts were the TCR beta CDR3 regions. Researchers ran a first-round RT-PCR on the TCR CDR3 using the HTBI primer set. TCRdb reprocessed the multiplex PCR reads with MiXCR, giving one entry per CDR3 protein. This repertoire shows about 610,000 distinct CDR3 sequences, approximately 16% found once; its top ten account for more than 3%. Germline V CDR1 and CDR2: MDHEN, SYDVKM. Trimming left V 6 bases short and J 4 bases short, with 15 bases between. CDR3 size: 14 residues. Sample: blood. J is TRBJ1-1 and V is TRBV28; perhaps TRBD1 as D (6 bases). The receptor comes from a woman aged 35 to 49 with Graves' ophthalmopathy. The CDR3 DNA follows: TGTGCCAGCAGACAGGGAGGAGAGAGCACTGAAGCTTTCTTT. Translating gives CASRQGGESTEAFF.